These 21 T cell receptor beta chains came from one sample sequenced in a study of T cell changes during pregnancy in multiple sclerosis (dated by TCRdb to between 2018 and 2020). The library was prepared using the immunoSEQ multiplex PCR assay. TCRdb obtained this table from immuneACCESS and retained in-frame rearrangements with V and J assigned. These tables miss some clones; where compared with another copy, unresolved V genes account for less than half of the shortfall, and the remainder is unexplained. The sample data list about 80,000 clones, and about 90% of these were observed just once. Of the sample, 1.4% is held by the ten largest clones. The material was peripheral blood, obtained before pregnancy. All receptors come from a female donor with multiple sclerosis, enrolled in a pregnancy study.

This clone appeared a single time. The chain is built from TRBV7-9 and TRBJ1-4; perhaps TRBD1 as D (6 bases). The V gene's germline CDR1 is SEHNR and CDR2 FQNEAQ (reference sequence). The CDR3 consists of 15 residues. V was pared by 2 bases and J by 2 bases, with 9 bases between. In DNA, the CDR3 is TGTGCCAGCAGCTTAAGTGGACAGACTAATGAAAAACTGTTTTTT. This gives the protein CASSLSGQTNEKLFF.

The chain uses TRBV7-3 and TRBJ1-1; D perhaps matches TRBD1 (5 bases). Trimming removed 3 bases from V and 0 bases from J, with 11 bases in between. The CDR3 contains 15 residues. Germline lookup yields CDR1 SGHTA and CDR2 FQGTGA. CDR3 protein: CASSLTVLLNTEAFF. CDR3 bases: TGTGCCAGCAGCTTGACAGTCCTACTGAACACTGAAGCTTTCTTT.

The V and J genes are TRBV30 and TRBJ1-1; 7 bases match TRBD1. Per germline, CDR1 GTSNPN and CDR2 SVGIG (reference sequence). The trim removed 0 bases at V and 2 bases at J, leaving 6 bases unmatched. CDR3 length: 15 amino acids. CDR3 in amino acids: CAWSVLGQFNTEAFF. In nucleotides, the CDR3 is TGTGCCTGGAGTGTATTGGGACAGTTTAACACTGAAGCTTTCTTT.

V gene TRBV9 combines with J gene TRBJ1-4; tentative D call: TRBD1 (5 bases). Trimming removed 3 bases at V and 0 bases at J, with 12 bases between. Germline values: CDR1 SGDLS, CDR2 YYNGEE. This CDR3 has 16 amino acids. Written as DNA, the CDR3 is TGTGCCAGCAGCGCGGCCTCAGGGACAACTAATGAAAAACTGTTTTTT. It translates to CASSAASGTTNEKLFF.

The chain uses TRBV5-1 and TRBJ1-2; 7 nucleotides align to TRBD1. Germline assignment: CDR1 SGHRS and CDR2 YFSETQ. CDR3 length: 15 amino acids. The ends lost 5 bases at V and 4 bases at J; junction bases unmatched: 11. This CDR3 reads CASRADLDRSYGYTF. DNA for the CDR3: TGCGCCAGCAGGGCAGACCTGGACAGGTCCTATGGCTACACCTTC. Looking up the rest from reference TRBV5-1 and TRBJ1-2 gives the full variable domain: KAGVTQTPRYLIKTRGQQVTLSCSPISGHRSVSWYQQTPGQGLQFLFEYFSETQRNKGNFPGRFSGRQFSNSRSEMNVSTLELGDSALYLCASRADLDRSYGYTFGSGTRLTVV.

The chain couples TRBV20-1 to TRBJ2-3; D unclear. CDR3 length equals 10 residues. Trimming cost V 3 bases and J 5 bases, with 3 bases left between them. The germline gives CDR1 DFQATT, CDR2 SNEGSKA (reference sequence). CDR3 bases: TGCAGTGCTAGCGGAGATACGCAGTATTTT. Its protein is CSASGDTQYF.

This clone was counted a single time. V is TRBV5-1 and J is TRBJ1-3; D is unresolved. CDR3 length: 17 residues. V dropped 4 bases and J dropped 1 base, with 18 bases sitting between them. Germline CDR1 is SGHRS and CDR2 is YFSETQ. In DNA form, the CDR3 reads TGCGCCAGCAGCGCCTATCCGGCCGGACTTTCTGGAAACACCATATATTTT. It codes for CASSAYPAGLSGNTIYF.

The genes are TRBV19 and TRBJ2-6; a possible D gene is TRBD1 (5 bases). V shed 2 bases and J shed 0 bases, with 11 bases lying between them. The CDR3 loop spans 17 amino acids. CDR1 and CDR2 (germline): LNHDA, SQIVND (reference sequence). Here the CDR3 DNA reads TGTGCCAGTAGTATATTAGGGGCGATCTCTGGGGCCAACGTCCTGACTTTC. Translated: CASSILGAISGANVLTF.

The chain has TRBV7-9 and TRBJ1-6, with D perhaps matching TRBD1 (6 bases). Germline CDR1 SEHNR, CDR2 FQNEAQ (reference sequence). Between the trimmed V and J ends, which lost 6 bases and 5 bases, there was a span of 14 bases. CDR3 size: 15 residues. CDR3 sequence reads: CASSTQGKNNSPLHF. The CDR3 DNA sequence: TGTGCCAGCAGTACGCAGGGGAAAAATAATTCACCCCTCCACTTT.

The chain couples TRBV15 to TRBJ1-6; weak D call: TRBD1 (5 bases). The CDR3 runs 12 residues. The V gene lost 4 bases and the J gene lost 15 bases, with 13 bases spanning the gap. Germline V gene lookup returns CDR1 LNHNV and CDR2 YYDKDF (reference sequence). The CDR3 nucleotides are TGTGCCACCAGCAAACCTGACAGCCTCCTCCACTTT. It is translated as CATSKPDSLLHF.

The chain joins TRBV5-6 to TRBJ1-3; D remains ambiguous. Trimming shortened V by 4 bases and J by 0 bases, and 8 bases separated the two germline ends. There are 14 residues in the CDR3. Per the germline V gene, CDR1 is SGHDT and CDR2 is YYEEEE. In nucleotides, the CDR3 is TGTGCCAGCAGCGCCGTTAGCTCTGGAAACACCATATATTTT. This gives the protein CASSAVSSGNTIYF.

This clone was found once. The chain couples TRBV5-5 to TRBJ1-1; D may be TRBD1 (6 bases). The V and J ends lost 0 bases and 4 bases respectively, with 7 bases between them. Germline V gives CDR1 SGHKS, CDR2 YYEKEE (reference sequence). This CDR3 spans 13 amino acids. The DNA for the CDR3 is TGTGCCAGCAGCTTGGACAGGGTCACTGAAGCTTTCTTT. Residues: CASSLDRVTEAFF.

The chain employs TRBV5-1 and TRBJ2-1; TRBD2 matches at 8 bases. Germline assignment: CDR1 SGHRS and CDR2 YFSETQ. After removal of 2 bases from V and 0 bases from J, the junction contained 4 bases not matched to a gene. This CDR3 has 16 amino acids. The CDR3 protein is CASSLSGGSSYNEQFF. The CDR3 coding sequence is TGCGCCAGCAGCTTAAGCGGGGGTAGCTCCTACAATGAGCAGTTCTTC.

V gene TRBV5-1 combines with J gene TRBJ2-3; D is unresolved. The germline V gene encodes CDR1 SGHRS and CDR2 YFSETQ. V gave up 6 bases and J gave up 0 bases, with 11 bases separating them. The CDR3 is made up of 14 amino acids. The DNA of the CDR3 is TGCGCCAGCATCCAGGAACAGAGCACAGATACGCAGTATTTT. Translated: CASIQEQSTDTQYF. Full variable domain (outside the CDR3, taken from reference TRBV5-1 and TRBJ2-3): KAGVTQTPRYLIKTRGQQVTLSCSPISGHRSVSWYQQTPGQGLQFLFEYFSETQRNKGNFPGRFSGRQFSNSRSEMNVSTLELGDSALYLCASIQEQSTDTQYFGPGTRLTVL.

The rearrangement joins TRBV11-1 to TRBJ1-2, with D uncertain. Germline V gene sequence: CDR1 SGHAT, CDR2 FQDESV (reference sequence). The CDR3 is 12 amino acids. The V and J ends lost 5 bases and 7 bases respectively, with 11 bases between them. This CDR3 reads CASSVAGAGYTF. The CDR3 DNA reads TGTGCCAGCAGCGTCGCGGGAGCTGGCTACACCTTC.

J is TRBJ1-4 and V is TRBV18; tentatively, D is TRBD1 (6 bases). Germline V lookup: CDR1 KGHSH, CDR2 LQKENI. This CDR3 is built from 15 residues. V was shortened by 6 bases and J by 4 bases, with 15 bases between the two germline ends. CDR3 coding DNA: TGTGCCAGCTCTTACAACCAGGGGAATAATGAAAAACTGTTTTTT. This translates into CASSYNQGNNEKLFF.

Here the CDR3 reads CASSGDTVSGNTIYF. The CDR3 region has the DNA TGTGCCAGCAGTGGGGACACCGTCTCTGGAAACACCATATATTTT. The chain couples TRBV2 to TRBJ1-3; a weak D match, TRBD1 (6 bases). Per the germline V gene, CDR1 is SNHLY and CDR2 is FYNNEI. Trimming left V 4 bases short and J 0 bases short, with 10 bases between. CDR3 length equals 15 residues.

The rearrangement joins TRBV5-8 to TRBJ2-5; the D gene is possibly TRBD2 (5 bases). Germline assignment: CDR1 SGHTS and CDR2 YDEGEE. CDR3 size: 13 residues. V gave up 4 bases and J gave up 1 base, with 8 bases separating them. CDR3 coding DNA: TGTGCCAGCAGCGGGGAGTTCCAAGAGACCCAGTACTTC. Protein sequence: CASSGEFQETQYF.

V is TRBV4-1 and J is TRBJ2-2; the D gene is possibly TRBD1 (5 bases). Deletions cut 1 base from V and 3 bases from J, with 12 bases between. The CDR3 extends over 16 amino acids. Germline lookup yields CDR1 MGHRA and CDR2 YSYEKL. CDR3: CASSQVGRVDTGELFF. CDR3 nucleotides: TGCGCCAGCAGCCAAGTGGGCAGGGTGGACACCGGGGAGCTGTTTTTT.

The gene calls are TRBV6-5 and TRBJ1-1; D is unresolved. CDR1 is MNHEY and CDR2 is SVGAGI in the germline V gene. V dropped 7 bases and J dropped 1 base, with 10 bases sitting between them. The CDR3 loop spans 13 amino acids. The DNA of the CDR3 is TGTGCCAGCACCGGGCGGGGGAACACTGAAGCTTTCTTT. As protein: CASTGRGNTEAFF.

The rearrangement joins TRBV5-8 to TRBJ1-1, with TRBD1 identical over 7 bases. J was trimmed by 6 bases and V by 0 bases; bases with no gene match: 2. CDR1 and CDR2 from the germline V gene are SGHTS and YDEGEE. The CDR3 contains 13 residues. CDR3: CASSLGGTAEAFF. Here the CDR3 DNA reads TGTGCCAGCAGCTTGGGGGGGACAGCTGAAGCTTTCTTT.